This TCR beta chain appears in the sequencing data of a study of blood T cells in healthy people across ages. Trimming removed 2 bases at V and 8 bases at J, with 9 bases between. In germline, CDR1 is MNHNS, CDR2 SASEGT. The CDR3 loop spans 13 amino acids. A second PCR of 7 to 11 cycles used a sample-barcoded 5' primer and a J-beta primer mix. Unique molecular identifiers of 12 random nucleotides labeled each cDNA. From the 5' RACE reads, TCRdb called clonotypes with MiXCR, one entry per CDR3 protein. This sample carries 710,000 or so distinct CDR3 sequences, about a fifth of them seen once, and the ten largest clones take under 25%. The authors drew about 9.9 milliliters of peripheral blood from each donor. Every sample had a minimum of 7 million PBMCs isolated.

The source material was blood. This receptor was taken from a man between 65 and 85 years old in good health. This chain connects TRBV6-1 to TRBJ2-2; perhaps TRBD2 as D (5 bases). This CDR3 is CASSERGWGELFF. CDR3 in DNA: TGTGCCAGCAGTGAACGGGGTTGGGGGGAGCTGTTTTTT.